The entry that follows covers one TCR beta chain sequence. Its antigen remains undetermined. Nothing much larger sits one base from this clone, and base qualities are not available. The sample originates from a study of cytomegalovirus exposure and HLA in healthy donors (TCRdb year 2017). In terms of the full investigation: An earlier analysis of some 620 of the donors reported about 280 Gb of sequence data and about 120 million unique TCR beta sequences obtained from roughly 170 million T cells. A later analysis re-examined previously published TCR beta repertoires from around 670 donors and added high-resolution HLA genotyping to investigate patterns of TCR occurrence. The study used immunosequencing to profile the T cell repertoires of hundreds of subjects and linked those repertoires to cytomegalovirus serostatus. Alongside the repertoire data, information on donor age, sex, ethnicity and CMV serostatus was compiled. Besides the first cohort of more than 650 subjects, a separate validation cohort made up of roughly 120 different subjects was used. All discovery cohort repertoires had been generated on a single sequencing platform. Four or five DR-DQ haplotypes were handled as single units for association and clustering because linkage in the cohort was strong. Class I and class II HLA loci were covered by the typing at four-digit resolution. Genome-wide SNP genotypes for about 65% of the 666 donors were used in a later genetic analysis, which treated that subset as a discovery cohort. To predict cytomegalovirus infection status, the study brought together high-throughput TCR immunosequencing, statistical association of individual TCRs with disease status, and machine learning. The study was designed to test whether signatures of past pathogen exposure could be identified by cataloging public T cell receptors. To decide whether each TCR beta V gene segment behaved as functional or pseudogenic, an earlier analysis of some 600 of the donors relied on high-throughput TCR beta sequencing. Around 320 gigabases of sequencing data and 80 million or so unique TCR sequences were included in an early release covering under 650 HLA-typed donors. Across 300 to 500 genotyped donors of the cohort, an average of roughly 200,000 unique TCR beta nucleotide sequences per donor were sequenced, and about a sixth of those sequences were non-productive. The number of typed donors differed by locus: about 620-640 for A, B, C, DRB1 and DQB1; roughly 510 for DQA1; roughly 600 for DPA1; and 400 to 480 for DPB1. Rather than using new phenotypic data, the later analysis identified candidate immune exposures from TCR beta sequences and from how often those sequences occurred across donors. The genetic ancestry cluster associated with self-reported Caucasian donors included 70% to 85% of the roughly 400 genotyped donors. What the study reported, not specific to this receptor: The classifier was reported to diagnose cytomegalovirus status with high specificity and sensitivity in both the original cohort and the validation cohort. Only TCR beta chains were sequenced in this cohort, and the absence of alpha or paired-chain data limited detectable features. A group of highly shared sequence variants was considered likely to be a technical artifact of the sequencing pipeline. When HLA alleles, especially DR and DQ, strongly co-occurred, TCR associations were difficult to assign to individual alleles. Because HLA typing was missing for some donors at each locus, association tests included only the typed subset. In an earlier analysis of 587 of the donors, most TCR beta V segments appeared in productive rearrangements about 90% or about 30% of the time, broadly matching IMGT annotations. A further reported finding was that TCR beta sequences accurately predicted the HLA-A and HLA-B alleles for most subjects in the first cohort. A later analysis found that most CMV-associated TCR beta chains appeared HLA-restricted, with HLA associations seemingly driven largely by CMV exposure. Some IMGT-functional V segments, including TRBV6-2 and TRBV6-3, could not be distinguished by the 87-base-pair reads and were therefore excluded. An association between a missense DCLRE1C variant and V-gene and J-gene trimming of TCR beta chains was found in a later genetic analysis and replicated in an independent cohort. A later analysis associated 15,000 to 20,000 TCR beta sequences with specific HLA alleles at a false discovery rate of 0.05. According to a later analysis, TCR association rates differed among HLA loci, with DRB1 alleles showing the most associated TCRs and HLA-C alleles showing the fewest. Compared with equally common non-associated chains, HLA-associated TCR beta chains in a later analysis were more clonally expanded and had lower generation probabilities. For the cohort, immune exposure information was limited to CMV serostatus. In vitro tests confirmed that a few of the cytomegalovirus-associated TCR beta chains recognize cytomegalovirus antigens. According to the authors, the approach could potentially be generalized to other disease states and immunological phenotypes. According to a later analysis, parvovirus B19, influenza, CMV and Epstein-Barr virus appeared linked to several top co-occurrence clusters. Compared with the roughly 710-donor mean, donors in an Asian-associated ancestry cluster had fewer N-insertions in productive TCRs, according to a later genetic analysis. Correlated functional status among segregating V segments might be attributable to linkage disequilibrium, but an unknown experimental factor could not be ruled out. Because counts were too low, seventeen rarely observed V segments, including chromosome 9 orphons, were excluded from the earlier analysis of about 500 of the donors. Sequencing depth was assumed to be roughly uniform across donors in the presence/absence analyses, though that assumption may not hold. The study listed over 150 TCR beta chains as associated with cytomegalovirus. Most TCR sequences were seen in very few donors, while some public TCRs were found in many individuals.

In total, around 600 healthy bone marrow donors made up the cohort. Cohort members were all nominally healthy when sampled, although unrecorded immune exposures were likely present. The donor tested CMV seropositive, placing the donor among the 290 or so seropositive members of the cohort. A peripheral blood sample was collected from each donor, and TCR beta sequencing was performed on peripheral blood mononuclear cells. Genomic DNA was extracted from the blood cell samples with the Qiagen DNeasy Blood Extraction Kit. Clipping removes 1 base from V and 5 bases from J, with 5 as the unmatched junction base count. The CDR3, cysteine through phenylalanine, is 15 amino acids long. The kept DNA is CDR3 alone, 45 bases in frame from the first base. The germline V gene specifies SGHAT as CDR1 and FQNNGV as CDR2. The library was prepared using the immunoSEQ multiplex PCR assay. A mixture of 60 forward primers for TCR Vbeta segments and 13 reverse primers for TCR Jbeta segments was used in the multiplex PCR. The CDR3 region of rearranged TCR beta genes was amplified from genomic DNA with a multiplex PCR assay. The Illumina HiSeq System was used to sequence the amplified TCR beta libraries as 87-base-pair reads. The study's processing was this. A later analysis counted tens of millions of unique TCR beta chains across the 666 repertoires, and 9 million to 14 million of these chains were shared by at least two donors. Raw reads were error-corrected and collapsed into unique sequences with a nearest-neighbor algorithm that merged closely related sequences to remove PCR and sequencing errors. CDR3 sequences were aligned to IMGT reference sequences to assign V, D and J gene segments. For a sequence to be retained, a match of at least six nucleotides to both a V gene segment and a J gene segment was required. Rearrangements were classified as productive when the CDR3 lacked stop codons and remained in frame with V and J, and all other rearrangements were classified as non-productive. CDR3 was defined by IMGT convention, running from the second conserved V-encoded cysteine to the conserved J-encoded phenylalanine. In an earlier analysis of more than 550 of the donors, sequences lacking an unambiguous match to a single V gene segment were excluded. In an earlier analysis of a few hundred of the donors, V segments were called functional above 56.7% productive rearrangements and were called segregating when the between-donor standard deviation exceeded 5%. A statistical classification framework was built to diagnose cytomegalovirus status from the catalog of TCR beta chain sequences. V and J gene assignment, in a later analysis, came from comparing TCR nucleotide sequences with IMGT/GENE-DB human TR gene sequences. Using the TCRdist pipeline, a later analysis assigned CDR3 sequences along with most-parsimonious VDJ recombination scenarios. In a later analysis, every TCR beta chain was defined by the combination of its CDR3 amino acid sequence and its V-gene family, and reads without a unique V-gene family were dropped. A later analysis removed several hundred highly shared, low-generation-probability nucleotide sequences to deal with suspected cross-contamination and a sequencing artifact. In a later analysis, a clonal expansion index for each public chain was calculated from normalized within-repertoire ranks of inferred template counts. Generation probabilities in a later analysis came from a VDJ recombination model fitted to out-of-frame rearrangements, and those results were checked against IGoR. A later analysis scored TCR-TCR, TCR-HLA and TCR-CMV co-occurrence with hypergeometric tests, applying a repertoire-size bias correction to TCR pairs. False discovery rates were estimated in a later analysis by permuting HLA or CMV assignments 20 times. A later analysis grouped co-occurring TCRs with DBSCAN, adding TCRdist sequence similarity when clustering within HLA-allele-positive subsets. Repertoires with fewer than 30,000 or more than 120,000 public chains were left out of co-occurrence clustering, as were about 5 repertoires with anomalous nucleotide sharing. TCRdb obtained this table from immuneACCESS and retained in-frame rearrangements with V and J assigned. These tables miss some clones; where compared with another copy, unresolved V genes account for less than half of the shortfall, and the remainder is unexplained. The D gene and trimming were derived from the DNA, and the V and J assignments and clone size from that table. A total of 100,000 to 120,000 clones appear in this sample, approximately 80% of them only once. Jointly, the top ten make up 5.5% to 7% of the sample.

Sequencing input: PBMCs. The sequence was obtained from a man aged 30 to 39 in good health and CMV-seropositive. Here the chain combines TRBV11-2 and TRBJ2-3, with 8 central nucleotides matching TRBD2. The CDR3 is CASSLVGGGVDTQYF. The bases read TGTGCCAGCAGCTTAGTCGGGGGGGGAGTAGATACGCAGTATTTT.